This TCR beta chain was documented in a study of cytomegalovirus exposure and HLA in healthy donors. General observations from the study: Reportedly, diagnosis of cytomegalovirus status by the classifier showed high specificity and sensitivity. The study put some 150 TCR beta chains on its list as cytomegalovirus-associated. Three CMV-associated chains were confirmed in vitro to be specific for CMV antigens.

Libraries were prepared by immunoSEQ multiplex PCR; TCRdb keeps only in-frame clonotypes and omits some of them. The sample consists of about 110,000 clones, about 85% of them appearing once. The CDR3 totals 18 residues. CDR1 is MNHEY, CDR2 SMNVEV, per germline (reference sequence). V trimming: 4 bases; J trimming: 1 base; junction bases outside the gene matches: 13. From the roughly 120-subject validation cohort, which was separate from the roughly 670-subject first cohort, the donors were drawn. About this clone: Its target is unknown.

The chain uses TRBV27 and TRBJ2-1; the match to TRBD2 covers 7 bases. Sequencing used PBMCs. This clonotype was obtained from a woman aged 18-30 years in good health and CMV-seronegative. CDR3 bases: TGTGCCAGCAGTTCCTACGCGGGAGTGGGGGGGTCCTACAATGAGCAGTTCTTC. Its protein product is CASSSYAGVGGSYNEQFF.